This T cell receptor beta chain is from a study of T cell repertoires in cytomegalovirus infection. On the study more broadly: Recently identified HLA-C-restricted CMV epitopes and well-studied HLA-B-restricted CMV epitopes were used by the study. Both a matching HLA type and CMV infection were indicated by public TCR beta signatures.

This CDR3 has 14 residues. Between the trimmed V and J ends, which lost 4 bases and 8 bases, there was a span of 15 bases. The germline gives CDR1 SGHVS, CDR2 FNYEAQ. Notes on the study in general: HLA-C-restricted TCR beta clonotypes specific for CMV led the ex vivo response. The cumulative frequency of public TCR beta families identified carriers of CMV plus the relevant HLA.

TCRdb called the reads again in MiXCR, with one record for every CDR3 protein. Of approximately 910,000 distinct CDR3 sequences listed, around 30% are singletons. Concerning this clonotype itself: What it binds is not known. A read error is possible here, since a much larger clone lies one base away.

The starting material was cultured CD8+ T cells from PBMCs, obtained from culture after CMV antigen stimulation. The source of this sequence is a human donor in good health (CMV status not recorded). Some clones in this sample may be carry-over from other donors' samples. The rearrangement links TRBV7-6 to TRBJ2-1, with TRBD2 as a possible D gene (7 bases). The CDR3 reads CASSYREGGYEQFF. The CDR3 coding sequence is TGTGCCAGCAGCTATAGGGAGGGGGGCTATGAGCAGTTCTTC.